Below, 29 T cell receptor beta chains from the same sample are listed, as sequenced in a study of shared clonotypes between healthy human individuals. Naive CD8 cells, CD45RO-negative and positively selected for CCR7, excluded terminally differentiated effector memory CD45RA+ cells. Repertoires were generated with immunoSEQ multiplex PCR, while TCRdb's copy carries only in-frame clones and drops some. The data hold about 2,100,000 clones, with 90% to 95% observed a single time. What was sequenced was naive CD8+ T cells from PBMCs. The receptors here all came from a man younger than 35 in good health. Some clones in this sample may be carry-over from other donors' samples.

This clone has only one observation. This chain joins TRBV7-9 and TRBJ1-5; perhaps TRBD1 as D (5 bases). The CDR3 covers 15 residues. Germline assignment: CDR1 SEHNR and CDR2 FQNEAQ (reference sequence). Trimming removed 5 bases from V and 7 bases from J, with 18 bases in between. The CDR3 loop reads CASSRRTHTGQPQHF. CDR3 DNA: TGTGCCAGCAGCCGTCGGACACATACAGGCCAGCCCCAGCATTTT.

The sample holds one count of this clone. The J gene is TRBJ2-2, the V gene TRBV28; 9 nucleotides agree with TRBD2. Germline lookup yields CDR1 MDHEN and CDR2 SYDVKM. Trimming at V came to 7 bases and at J to 2 bases, leaving 8 bases not matched to a gene. The CDR3 length is 16 residues. The CDR3 loop reads CASKVAGAYNTGELFF. CDR3 in DNA: TGTGCCAGCAAAGTAGCGGGAGCTTACAACACCGGGGAGCTGTTTTTT.

In its sample, this clone was seen once. CDR3 region: CASSTSPPGGLETQYF. The DNA of the CDR3 is TGTGCCAGCAGCACTAGTCCCCCGGGAGGGTTGGAGACCCAGTACTTC. The chain has TRBV11-2 and TRBJ2-5; TRBD2 matches at 8 bases. Germline loops: CDR1 SGHAT, CDR2 FQNNGV. The CDR3 contains 16 residues. J gave up 5 bases and V 5 bases, and 13 bases lay outside the gene matches.

This chain joins TRBV19 and TRBJ2-7, with D possibly being TRBD1 (5 bases). CDR1 is LNHDA and CDR2 is SQIVND in the germline V gene (reference sequence). The CDR3 has 14 residues. Trimming left V 7 bases short and J 2 bases short, with 15 bases between. The CDR3, as DNA: TGTGCCAGTAACCCCCTTGACAGCCCCTACGAGCAGTACTTC. Translation: CASNPLDSPYEQYF.

J is TRBJ2-7 and V is TRBV28; a possible D gene is TRBD2 (5 bases). CDR3 length: 14 amino acids. The V end was cut by 6 bases, the J end by 3 bases, with 15 bases between. Germline loops: CDR1 MDHEN, CDR2 SYDVKM. CDR3 sequence reads: CASSPDSSGYEQYF. The CDR3 coding sequence is TGTGCCAGCAGCCCGGACTCGAGCGGCTACGAGCAGTACTTC.

The rearrangement uses TRBV6-6 and TRBJ1-2, with D uncertain. The germline gives CDR1 MNHNY, CDR2 SVGAGI (reference sequence). The V gene lost 2 bases and the J gene lost 0 bases, with 10 bases spanning the gap. The CDR3 runs 15 residues. For the CDR3, the DNA is TGTGCCAGCAGTTACGCGAACAGCCCTAACTATGGCTACACCTTC. It codes for CASSYANSPNYGYTF.

The chain has TRBV18 and TRBJ2-1; 8 bases are a match to TRBD2. The CDR3 is 19 amino acids. CDR1 is KGHSH and CDR2 is LQKENI in the germline V gene. J lost 0 bases, V lost 6 bases, and 16 bases had no gene match. Here the CDR3 DNA reads TGTGCCAGCTCGGGCGGCGGGGAGCGGGGGACCTACTCCTACAATGAGCAGTTCTTC. As protein: CASSGGGERGTYSYNEQFF.

In nucleotides, the CDR3 is TGTGCCAGCAGTCACTCCACGGGGGAAATCTACAATGAGCAGTTCTTC. It is translated as CASSHSTGEIYNEQFF. The V and J genes are TRBV27 and TRBJ2-1, with a possible D match to TRBD2 (6 bases). The CDR3 contains 16 residues. Deletions cut 5 bases from V and 3 bases from J, with 17 bases between. The germline V gene has CDR1 MNHEY and CDR2 SMNVEV (reference sequence).

This chain's CDR3 is CASSLLVAGGRDEQFF. CDR3 DNA sequence: TGTGCCAGCAGCTTATTGGTAGCGGGAGGGCGGGATGAGCAGTTCTTC. The V gene is TRBV7-6, the J gene TRBJ2-1; TRBD2 aligns across 11 bases. CDR1 and CDR2 from the germline V gene are SGHVS and FNYEAQ. The CDR3 consists of 16 residues. The ends lost 2 bases at V and 8 bases at J; junction bases unmatched: 8.

As regards this clone: Other DNA sequences from this sample encode an identical CDR3 as well. This chain links TRBV30 with TRBJ2-7; no reliable D call. Germline loops: CDR1 GTSNPN, CDR2 SVGIG (reference sequence). With 0 bases removed from V and 2 bases from J, the gap between germline ends came to 5 bases. The CDR3 totals 12 residues. CDR3 DNA: TGTGCCTGGAGTGTATGGACCTACGAGCAGTACTTC. It is translated as CAWSVWTYEQYF.

The V call is TRBV25-1, the J call TRBJ2-7, with 7 bases identical to TRBD2. The CDR3 spans 16 residues. V was pared by 3 bases and J by 5 bases, with 13 bases of the junction left unmatched. From germline, CDR1 is MGHDK and CDR2 SYGVNS. The CDR3 DNA reads TGTGCCAGCAGTGATGGGGGGGTAAGGGGTTACCACGAGCAGTACTTC. This gives the protein CASSDGGVRGYHEQYF.

On this clone itself: The same CDR3 is also encoded by other DNA sequences in this sample. This chain joins TRBV27 and TRBJ2-7; 11 bases align to TRBD1. CDR1 is MNHEY and CDR2 is SMNVEV in the germline V gene (reference sequence). After removal of 4 bases from V and 4 bases from J, the junction contained 3 bases not matched to a gene. The CDR3 covers 14 residues. Written as DNA, the CDR3 is TGTGCCAGCAGTTGGGGGACAGGGGGGTACGAGCAGTACTTC. Protein product: CASSWGTGGYEQYF.

This clone was counted only a few times. V gene TRBV10-3 combines with J gene TRBJ1-2; D is ambiguous. Germline V gene data show CDR1 as ENHRY and CDR2 as SYGVKD. The CDR3 is 11 residues long. Between the trimmed V and J ends, which lost 6 bases and 1 base, there was a span of 3 bases. The chain's CDR3 is CAIRNNYGYTF. Written as DNA, the CDR3 is TGTGCCATCAGGAATAACTATGGCTACACCTTC.

The chain couples TRBV7-9 to TRBJ2-1; 7 bases agree with TRBD1. The CDR3 spans 15 residues. V dropped 5 bases and J dropped 4; count of bases not matched to a gene: 8. Germline V CDR1 and CDR2: SEHNR, FQNEAQ (reference sequence). In DNA form, the CDR3 reads TGTGCCAGCAGCCTAGGGGACAGTGCTTACAATGAGCAGTTCTTC. It encodes CASSLGDSAYNEQFF.

The chain has TRBV13 and TRBJ2-7; D is perhaps TRBD1 (6 bases). V gave up 1 base and J gave up 2 bases, with 9 bases separating them. The CDR3 has 14 amino acids. Germline V lookup: CDR1 PRHDT, CDR2 FYEKMQ (reference sequence). Here the CDR3 DNA reads TGTGCCAGCAGCTTAGACAGGGTCGCCTACGAGCAGTACTTC. Its translation is CASSLDRVAYEQYF.

The chain joins TRBV12-2 to TRBJ1-4; the table's D call, TRBD1, has no DNA check behind it. TRBV12-2 is a listed pseudogene. This CDR3 has 14 amino acids. CDR3 loop: CASRGKTQGLILFF. CDR3 nucleotide sequence: TGTGCAAGTCGGGGAAAGACCCAGGGATTGATACTGTTTTTT.

This chain connects TRBV7-8 to TRBJ1-1; the D is unclear. The CDR3 runs to 15 residues. The V end lost 5 bases, the J end lost 4 bases, and 17 bases lay between the germline ends. Germline V gene data show CDR1 as SGHVS and CDR2 as FQNEAQ. In DNA, the CDR3 is TGTGCCAGCAGCCCGATTCCCGGATGGGGCACTGAAGCTTTCTTT. Its protein is CASSPIPGWGTEAFF. The full variable domain, in which reference TRBV7-8 and TRBJ1-1 provide the parts outside the CDR3, is GAGVSQSPRYKVAKRGQDVALRCDPISGHVSLFWYQQALGQGPEFLTYFQNEAQLDKSGLPSDRFFAERPEGSVSTLKIQRTQQEDSAVYLCASSPIPGWGTEAFFGQGTRLTVV.

Concerning this clone: The same CDR3 is also encoded by other DNA sequences in this sample. The DNA of the CDR3 is TGTGCCAGCAGCTTGGAGGACAGTCCCTACGAGCAGTACTTC. This encodes CASSLEDSPYEQYF. The chain combines TRBV5-6 with TRBJ2-7; possible D gene TRBD1, 6 bases. V was pared by 0 bases and J by 2 bases, with 9 bases between. The germline V gene encodes CDR1 SGHDT and CDR2 YYEEEE. This CDR3 has 14 amino acids.

J is TRBJ2-1 and V is TRBV7-9; D is undetermined. The germline V gene encodes CDR1 SEHNR and CDR2 FQNEAQ (reference sequence). Trimming shortened V by 6 bases and J by 15 bases, and 6 bases separated the two germline ends. The CDR3 is made up of 8 amino acids. The CDR3 sequence is CASSPMFF. As DNA, the CDR3 is TGTGCCAGCAGTCCAATGTTCTTC.

V and J are TRBV7-9 and TRBJ1-5; TRBD1 is a possible D gene (5 bases). Germline V gives CDR1 SEHNR, CDR2 FQNEAQ (reference sequence). This CDR3 contains 14 residues. The germline V and J ends were trimmed by 10 bases and 4 bases, with 17 bases remaining between them. DNA for the CDR3: TGTGCCACTGAGGGGACCGGGGGGAATCAGCCCCAGCATTTT. It encodes CATEGTGGNQPQHF.

The V and J genes are TRBV7-9 and TRBJ2-3, with TRBD2 as a possible D gene (5 bases). The CDR3 loop spans 15 amino acids. Germline CDR1 reads SEHNR; CDR2 reads FQNEAQ (reference sequence). The ends were cut back, 4 bases at V and 5 bases at J, with 16 bases in the middle. The chain's CDR3 is CASSSMRDGKDTQYF. The DNA for the CDR3 is TGTGCCAGCAGCTCAATGCGAGACGGGAAAGATACGCAGTATTTT.

This clone was recorded a few times. The same CDR3 also results from other DNA sequences found in this sample. The gene calls are TRBV28 and TRBJ2-7; D is perhaps TRBD1 or TRBD2 (5 bases each). Trimming took 6 bases from V and 0 from J, leaving 12 bases between them. CDR1 and CDR2 from the germline V gene are MDHEN and SYDVKM. The CDR3 loop spans 14 amino acids. The CDR3 region has the DNA TGTGCCAGCAGACCCGGGACCCCCTCCTACGAGCAGTACTTC. It specifies CASRPGTPSYEQYF.

The gene calls are TRBV28 and TRBJ1-1; a weak D match, TRBD1 (5 bases). The CDR3 length is 15 residues. V dropped 6 bases and J dropped 6 bases, with 20 bases sitting between them. Germline values: CDR1 MDHEN, CDR2 SYDVKM. The CDR3 sequence is CASSHPRVGLAEAFF. The CDR3 nucleotides read TGTGCCAGCAGCCATCCCAGGGTGGGATTGGCTGAAGCTTTCTTT.

The V gene is TRBV6-5, the J gene TRBJ2-7; TRBD1 is a possible D gene (6 bases). This CDR3 spans 14 amino acids. Looked up from germline, CDR1 is MNHEY and CDR2 is SVGAGI. The V end was cut by 3 bases, the J end by 5 bases, with 14 bases between. CDR3 nucleotide sequence: TGTGCCAGCAGTTATGGAACAGGGTTCAACGAGCAGTACTTC. Translation: CASSYGTGFNEQYF.

V gene TRBV6-6 combines with J gene TRBJ1-5; D is perhaps TRBD1 (6 bases). Germline CDR1 MNHNY, CDR2 SVGAGI (reference sequence). Trimming stripped 0 bases from V and 6 bases from J, with 15 bases between. The CDR3 spans 16 residues. CDR3 bases: TGTGCCAGCAGTTACTCGGGACATGGTTCCGGTCAGCCCCAGCATTTT. Translated: CASSYSGHGSGQPQHF.

The chain uses TRBV27 and TRBJ2-3; D is undetermined. Germline CDR1 and CDR2: MNHEY and SMNVEV (reference sequence). Between the trimmed V and J ends, which lost 5 bases and 6 bases, there was a span of 18 bases. The CDR3 is made up of 15 amino acids. The CDR3 here is CASSADHHKADTQYF. The CDR3 nucleotides are TGTGCCAGCAGTGCTGACCACCACAAGGCGGATACGCAGTATTTT.

The chain employs TRBV6-1 and TRBJ2-2; a weak D match, TRBD2 (5 bases). The CDR3 is 16 amino acids. Germline-derived CDR1 and CDR2 are MNHNS and SASEGT. V lost 3 bases and J lost 8, with 19 bases in between. In nucleotides, the CDR3 is TGTGCCAGCAGTGATTTTCGTGGGAGCGCCAGGGGGGAGCTGTTTTTT. Translated: CASSDFRGSARGELFF.

The chain is built from TRBV28 and TRBJ2-7; TRBD1 aligns across 10 bases. Trimming removed 7 bases from V and 6 bases from J; junction bases left unmatched: 12. Germline V CDR1 and CDR2: MDHEN, SYDVKM. The CDR3 is 15 residues long. In DNA, the CDR3 is TGTGCCAGCACCTCACCCGGGACAGGGGATCGCGAGCAGTACTTC. It is translated as CASTSPGTGDREQYF.

The V gene is TRBV28, the J gene TRBJ1-1; the D is unclear. This CDR3 has 14 residues. Germline V gives CDR1 MDHEN, CDR2 SYDVKM. The ends were cut back, 6 bases at V and 11 bases at J, with 22 bases in the middle. The CDR3 sequence: CASSTKRDRRLAFF. In DNA, the CDR3 is TGTGCCAGCAGCACAAAACGGGATCGAAGGTTGGCTTTCTTT.